The clone carrying this T cell receptor (beta chain) appeared a few times. A sample-barcoded 5' primer and a J-beta primer mix were used in a second PCR of about 7 to 12 cycles. In TCRdb, the 5' RACE reads were re-called with MiXCR into one record per CDR3 protein. The repertoire consists of around 1,000,000 distinct CDR3 sequences, with approximately 25% occurring once and the leading ten covering less than 0.75%. This entry comes from a study of blood T cells in healthy people across ages. The same specimen was also included in a second study, on T cells of mothers and their children. That paper notes: All RNA that had been extracted was used for cDNA synthesis at about 1.5 ug per 15 ul.

The origin of this receptor is a girl aged 2 to 9 in good health. Sequenced sample: blood.

The CDR3 spells CATSRRGGAETQYF. The CDR3 nucleotides are TGTGCCACCAGCAGAAGGGGGGGCGCGGAGACCCAGTACTTC. The chain has TRBV15 and TRBJ2-5; weak D call: TRBD2 (7 bases). Germline loops: CDR1 LNHNV, CDR2 YYDKDF (reference sequence). The CDR3 consists of 14 residues. V was trimmed by 2 bases and J by 5 bases, leaving 12 bases between them.